This T cell receptor (beta chain) was recovered during a study of PD-1 blockade in mismatch repair-deficient tumors. Study results and caveats: Rapid post-treatment expansion, then contraction, generally preceding radiologic response, marked tumor-resident clones.

The CDR3 consists of 17 residues. Trimming removed 10 bases from V and 4 bases from J; junction bases left unmatched: 11. Germline CDR1 and CDR2: LNHDA and SQIVND (reference sequence). Every patient had mismatch repair deficiency by PCR or immunohistochemistry. Method: immunoSEQ multiplex PCR; TCRdb's copy keeps in-frame clones and lacks some. Among around 110,000 clones, over 60% were seen once, and the ten largest hold 4% to 6%. As regards this clone: Its specificity is unknown.

This clonotype was obtained from an adult with mismatch repair-deficient cancer. The chain links TRBV19 to TRBJ2-2, with TRBD2 identical over 14 bases. This material consisted of peripheral blood, taken 60 weeks after starting pembrolizumab. DNA for the CDR3: TGTGCCACCATGGGACTAGCGGGGGCATTGGGCACCGGGGAGCTGTTTTTT. Translated: CATMGLAGALGTGELFF.